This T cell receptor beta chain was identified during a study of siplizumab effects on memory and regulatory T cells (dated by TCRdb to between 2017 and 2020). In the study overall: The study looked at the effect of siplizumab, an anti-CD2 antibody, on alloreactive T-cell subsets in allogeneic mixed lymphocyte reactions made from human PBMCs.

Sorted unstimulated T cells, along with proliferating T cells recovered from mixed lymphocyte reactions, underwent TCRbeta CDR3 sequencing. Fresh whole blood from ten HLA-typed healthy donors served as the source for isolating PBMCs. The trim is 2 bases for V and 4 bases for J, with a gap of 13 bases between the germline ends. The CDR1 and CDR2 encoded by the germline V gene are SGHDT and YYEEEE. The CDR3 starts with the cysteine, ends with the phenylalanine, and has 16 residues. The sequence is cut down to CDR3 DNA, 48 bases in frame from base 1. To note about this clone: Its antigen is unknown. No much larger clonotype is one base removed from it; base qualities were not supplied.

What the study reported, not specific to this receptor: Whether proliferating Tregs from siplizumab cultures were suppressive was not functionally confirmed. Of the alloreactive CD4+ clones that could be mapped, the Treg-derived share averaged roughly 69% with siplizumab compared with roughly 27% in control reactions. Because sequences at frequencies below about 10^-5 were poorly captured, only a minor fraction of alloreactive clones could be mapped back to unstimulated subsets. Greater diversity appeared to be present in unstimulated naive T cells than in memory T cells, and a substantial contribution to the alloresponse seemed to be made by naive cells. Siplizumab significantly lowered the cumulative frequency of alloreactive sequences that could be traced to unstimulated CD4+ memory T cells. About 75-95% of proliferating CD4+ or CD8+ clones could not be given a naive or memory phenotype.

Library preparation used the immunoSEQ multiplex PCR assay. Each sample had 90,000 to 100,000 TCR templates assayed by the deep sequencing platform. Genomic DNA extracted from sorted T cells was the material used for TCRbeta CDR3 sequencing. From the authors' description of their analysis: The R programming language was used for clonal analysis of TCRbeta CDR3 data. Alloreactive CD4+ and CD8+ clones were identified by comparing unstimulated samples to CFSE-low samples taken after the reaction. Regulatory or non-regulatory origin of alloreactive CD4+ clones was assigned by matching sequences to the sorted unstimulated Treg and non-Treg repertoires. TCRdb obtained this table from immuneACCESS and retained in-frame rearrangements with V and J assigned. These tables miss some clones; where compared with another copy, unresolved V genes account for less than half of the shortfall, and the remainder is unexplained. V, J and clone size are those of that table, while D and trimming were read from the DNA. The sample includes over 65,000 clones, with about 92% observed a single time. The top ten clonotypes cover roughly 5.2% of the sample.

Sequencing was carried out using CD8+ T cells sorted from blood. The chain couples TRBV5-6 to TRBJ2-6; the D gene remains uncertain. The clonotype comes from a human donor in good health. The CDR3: CASSFASSGGANVLTF. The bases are TGTGCCAGCAGCTTTGCTAGTTCCGGGGGGGCCAACGTCCTGACTTTC. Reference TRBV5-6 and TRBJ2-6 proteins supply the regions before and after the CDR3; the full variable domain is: DAGVTQSPTHLIKTRGQQVTLRCSPKSGHDTVSWYQQALGQGPQFIFQYYEEEERQRGNFPDRFSGHQFPNYSSELNVNALLLGDSALYLCASSFASSGGANVLTFGAGSRLTVL.